The clone carrying this T cell receptor beta chain was recorded at least ten times. The target antigen is unknown. The entry originates in a study of identical twins. TCRdb analysed the 5' RACE reads with MiXCR anew, one entry per CDR3 protein. The sample holds some 1,700,000 distinct CDR3 sequences, roughly 35% seen once. Donors uniformly comprised healthy Caucasians. Germline V gene sequence: CDR1 SGHTA, CDR2 FQGNSA. This CDR3 has 13 residues. V was clipped by 1 base and J by 5 bases, with 9 bases between them. Study outcomes and limitations: Less excess twin sharing appeared in beta out-of-frame sequences. Out-of-frame alpha sequences shared by twins were enriched for low generation probability. The models gave estimates that fell short of the out-of-frame TCR alpha sharing seen in monozygotic twins.

The specimen sequenced was cord blood. J is TRBJ2-7 and V is TRBV7-2; a possible D gene is TRBD1 (6 bases). The TCR was taken from a newborn girl in good health. The CDR3 protein is CASSLVGGNEQYF. CDR3 nucleotides: TGTGCCAGCAGCTTAGTAGGGGGTAACGAGCAGTACTTC.